This T cell receptor (beta chain) was recovered during a study of long-term antiretroviral therapy in people with HIV. Germline CDR1 KGHSH, CDR2 LQKENI. The germline V and J ends were trimmed by 3 bases and 4 bases, with 13 bases remaining between them. The CDR3 totals 15 residues. Every single participant having HIV got treatment inside the United States. The assay, immunoSEQ v3.0, was run at survey level. This table comes from immunoSEQ multiplex PCR, and its TCRdb copy is limited to in-frame clones, with some not included. The data contain about 24,000 clones, 81% of them singletons. This clonotype was obtained from a young man with HIV. The sample was unsorted PBMCs, taken 4.4 years after starting antiretroviral therapy. J is TRBJ2-1 and V is TRBV18; D gene ambiguous. Here the CDR3 reads CASSPTDGEYNEQFF. Written as DNA, the CDR3 is TGTGCCAGCTCACCCACGGACGGTGAATACAATGAGCAGTTCTTC.